The entry below describes one TCR beta chain. This sample was taken from a study of T cell changes during pregnancy in multiple sclerosis. Produced via immunoSEQ multiplex PCR; TCRdb's table is partial and in-frame only. The repertoire holds roughly 100,000 clones, with roughly 89% as singletons. Germline V lookup: CDR1 SGHTA, CDR2 FQGNSA. CDR3 length: 13 amino acids. V lost 3 bases and J lost 2, with 8 bases in between. This clonotype was obtained from a female donor in good health, enrolled as a control in a pregnancy study. Source: peripheral blood, taken after pregnancy. The V gene is TRBV7-2, the J gene TRBJ2-7; TRBD2 is a possible D gene (6 bases). The CDR3 region is CASSLSGAYEQYF. DNA of the CDR3: TGTGCCAGCAGCTTGTCGGGGGCCTACGAGCAGTACTTC.